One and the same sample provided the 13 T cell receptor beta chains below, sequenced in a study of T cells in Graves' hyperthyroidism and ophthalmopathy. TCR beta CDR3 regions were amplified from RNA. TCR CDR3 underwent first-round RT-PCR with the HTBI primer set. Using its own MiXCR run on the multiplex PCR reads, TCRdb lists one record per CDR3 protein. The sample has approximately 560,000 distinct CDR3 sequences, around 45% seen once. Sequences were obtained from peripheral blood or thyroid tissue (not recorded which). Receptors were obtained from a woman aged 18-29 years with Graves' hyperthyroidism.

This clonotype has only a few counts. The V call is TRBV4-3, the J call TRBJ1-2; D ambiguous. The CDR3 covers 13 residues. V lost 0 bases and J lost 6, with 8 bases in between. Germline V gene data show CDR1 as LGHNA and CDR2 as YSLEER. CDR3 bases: TGCGCCAGCAGCCAAGATCATCCTGATGGCTACACCTTC. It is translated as CASSQDHPDGYTF.

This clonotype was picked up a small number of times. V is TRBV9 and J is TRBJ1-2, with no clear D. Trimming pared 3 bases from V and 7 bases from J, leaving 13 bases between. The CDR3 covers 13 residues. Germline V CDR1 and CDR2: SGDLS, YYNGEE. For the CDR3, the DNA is TGTGCCAGCAGCGCCCAAACCAGTCTTGGCTACACCTTC. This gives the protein CASSAQTSLGYTF.

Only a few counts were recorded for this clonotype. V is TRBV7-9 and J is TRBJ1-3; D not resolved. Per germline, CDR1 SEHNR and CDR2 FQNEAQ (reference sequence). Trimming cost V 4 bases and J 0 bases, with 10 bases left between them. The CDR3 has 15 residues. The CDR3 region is CASSSKITSGNTIYF. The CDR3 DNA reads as TGTGCCAGCAGCTCTAAGATTACCTCTGGAAACACCATATATTTT.

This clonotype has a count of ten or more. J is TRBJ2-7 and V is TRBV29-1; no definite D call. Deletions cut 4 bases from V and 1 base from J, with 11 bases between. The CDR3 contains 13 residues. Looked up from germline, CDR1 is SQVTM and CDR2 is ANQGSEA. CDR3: CSVGDGRSYEQYF. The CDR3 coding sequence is TGCAGCGTTGGTGACGGCCGATCCTACGAGCAGTACTTC.

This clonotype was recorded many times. CDR3 coding DNA: TGTGCCAGCAGCTACAGGGTCGTTACTGAAGCTTTCTTT. This sequence encodes CASSYRVVTEAFF. This chain links TRBV7-8 with TRBJ1-1, with a tentative D call TRBD1 (6 bases). The CDR3 is 13 amino acids. Germline CDR1 and CDR2: SGHVS and FQNEAQ. Trimming shortened V by 4 bases and J by 5 bases, and 11 bases separated the two germline ends.

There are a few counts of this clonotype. CDR3 region: CATSDSQGLGYEQYF. DNA for the CDR3: TGTGCCACCAGTGATTCACAGGGTCTTGGCTACGAGCAGTACTTC. The chain has TRBV24-1 and TRBJ2-7; tentatively, D is TRBD1 (6 bases). The ends were cut back, 2 bases at V and 3 bases at J, with 13 bases in the middle. In germline, CDR1 is KGHDR, CDR2 SFDVKD. The CDR3 covers 15 residues.

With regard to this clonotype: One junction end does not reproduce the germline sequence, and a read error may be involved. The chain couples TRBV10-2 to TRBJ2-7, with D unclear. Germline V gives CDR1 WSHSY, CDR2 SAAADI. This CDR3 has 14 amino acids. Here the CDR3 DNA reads TGTGCCAGCTCACCATACGACCCATCCTACGAGCAGTACTTC. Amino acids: CASSPYDPSYEQYF.

The CDR3 nucleotides are TGTGCCAGCCACTCGACAGGGACCGGGGAGCTGTTTTTT. It is translated as CASHSTGTGELFF. The V and J genes are TRBV10-3 and TRBJ2-2; 7 positions agree with TRBD1. The CDR3 contains 13 residues. Per germline, CDR1 ENHRY and CDR2 SYGVKD. Unmatched junction bases numbered 7, after V lost 10 bases and J lost 5 bases.

CDR3 nucleotides: TGTGCCATCAGTCCCCCCAGGGGGCTCTACGAGCAGTACTTC. Residues: CAISPPRGLYEQYF. The rearrangement uses TRBV10-3 and TRBJ2-7, with 8 bases that match TRBD1. Germline lookup yields CDR1 ENHRY and CDR2 SYGVKD. Trimming cost V 5 bases and J 3 bases; bases outside gene matches: 6. The CDR3 has 14 residues.

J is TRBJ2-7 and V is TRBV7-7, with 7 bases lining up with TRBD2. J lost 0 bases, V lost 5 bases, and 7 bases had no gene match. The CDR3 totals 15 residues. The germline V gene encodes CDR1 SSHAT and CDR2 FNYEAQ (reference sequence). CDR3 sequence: CASSRLADTSYEQYF. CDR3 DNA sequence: TGTGCCAGCAGCCGCCTAGCGGATACCTCCTACGAGCAGTACTTC. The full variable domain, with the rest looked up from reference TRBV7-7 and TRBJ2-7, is GAGVSQSPRYKVTKRGQDVTLRCDPISSHATLYWYQQALGQGPEFLTYFNYEAQPDKSGLPSDRFSAERPEGSISTLTIQRTEQRDSAMYRCASSRLADTSYEQYFGPGTRLTVT.

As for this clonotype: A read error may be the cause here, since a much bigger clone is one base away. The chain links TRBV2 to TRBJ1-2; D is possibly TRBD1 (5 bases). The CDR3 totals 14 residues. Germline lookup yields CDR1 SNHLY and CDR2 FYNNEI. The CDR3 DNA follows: TGTGCCAGCAGTCCTCCCGGGACGCGGAGTGGCTGCACCTTC. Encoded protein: CASSPPGTRSGCTF.

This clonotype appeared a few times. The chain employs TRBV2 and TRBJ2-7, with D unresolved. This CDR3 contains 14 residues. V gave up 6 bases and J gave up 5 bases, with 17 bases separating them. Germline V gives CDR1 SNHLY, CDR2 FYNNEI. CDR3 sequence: CASSPPRDTNEQYF. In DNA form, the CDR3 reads TGTGCCAGCAGCCCACCGCGCGATACGAACGAGCAGTACTTC.

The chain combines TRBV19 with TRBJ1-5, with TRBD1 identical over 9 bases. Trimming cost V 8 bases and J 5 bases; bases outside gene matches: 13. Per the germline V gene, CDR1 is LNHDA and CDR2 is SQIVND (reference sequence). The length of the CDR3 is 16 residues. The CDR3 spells CASGDRERGPDQPQHF. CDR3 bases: TGTGCCAGTGGGGACAGGGAAAGGGGTCCGGATCAGCCCCAGCATTTT.